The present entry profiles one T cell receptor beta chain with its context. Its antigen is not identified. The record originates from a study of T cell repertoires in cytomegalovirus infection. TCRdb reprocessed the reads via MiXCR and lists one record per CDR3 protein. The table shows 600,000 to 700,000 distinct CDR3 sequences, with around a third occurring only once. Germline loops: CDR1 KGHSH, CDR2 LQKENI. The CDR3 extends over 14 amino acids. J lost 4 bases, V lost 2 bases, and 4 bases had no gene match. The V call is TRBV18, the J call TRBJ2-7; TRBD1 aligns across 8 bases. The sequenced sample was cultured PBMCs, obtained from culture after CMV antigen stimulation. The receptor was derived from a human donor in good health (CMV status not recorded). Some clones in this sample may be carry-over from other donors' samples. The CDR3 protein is CASSPVTGGYEQYF. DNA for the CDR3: TGTGCCAGCTCACCAGTTACAGGGGGATACGAGCAGTACTTC.